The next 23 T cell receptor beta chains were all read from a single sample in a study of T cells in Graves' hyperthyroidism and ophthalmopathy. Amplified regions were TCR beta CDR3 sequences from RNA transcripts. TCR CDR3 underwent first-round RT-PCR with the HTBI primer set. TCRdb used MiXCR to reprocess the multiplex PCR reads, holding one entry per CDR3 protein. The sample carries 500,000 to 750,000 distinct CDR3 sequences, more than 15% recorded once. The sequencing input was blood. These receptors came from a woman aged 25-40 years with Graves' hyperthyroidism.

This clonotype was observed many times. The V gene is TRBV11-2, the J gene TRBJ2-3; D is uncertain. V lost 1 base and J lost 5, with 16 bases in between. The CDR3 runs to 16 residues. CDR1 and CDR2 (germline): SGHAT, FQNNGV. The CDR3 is CASSLGGVSPIDTQYF. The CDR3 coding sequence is TGTGCCAGCAGCTTAGGTGGCGTTAGCCCGATAGATACGCAGTATTTT.

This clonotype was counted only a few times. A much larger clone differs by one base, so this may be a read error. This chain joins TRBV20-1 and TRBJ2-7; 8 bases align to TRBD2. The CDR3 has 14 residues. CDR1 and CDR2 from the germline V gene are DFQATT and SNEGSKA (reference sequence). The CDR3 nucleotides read TGCAGTGCTCTCATTAGCGGGATTACCTACGAGCGGTACTTC. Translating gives CSALISGITYERYF.

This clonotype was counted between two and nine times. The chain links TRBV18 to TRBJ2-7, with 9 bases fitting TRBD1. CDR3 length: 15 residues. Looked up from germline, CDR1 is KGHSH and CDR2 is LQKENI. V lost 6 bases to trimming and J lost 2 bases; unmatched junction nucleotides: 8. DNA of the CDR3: TGTGCCAGCTCCCCCCTCGACAGGGGGACCTACGAGCAGTACTTC. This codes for CASSPLDRGTYEQYF.

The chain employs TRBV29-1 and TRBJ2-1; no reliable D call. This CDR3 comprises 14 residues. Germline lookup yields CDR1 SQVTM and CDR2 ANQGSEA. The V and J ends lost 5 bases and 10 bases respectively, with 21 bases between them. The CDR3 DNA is TGCAGCGTTTTAATGGGGAAGGTGTCTCGGGAGCAGTTCTTC. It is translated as CSVLMGKVSREQFF.

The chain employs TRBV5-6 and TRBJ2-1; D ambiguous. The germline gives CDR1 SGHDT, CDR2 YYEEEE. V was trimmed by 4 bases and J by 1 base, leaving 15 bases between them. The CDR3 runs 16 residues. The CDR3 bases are TGTGCCAGCAGCCAAGCCGAAAGAGGTTCCTACAATGAGCAGTTCTTC. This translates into CASSQAERGSYNEQFF.

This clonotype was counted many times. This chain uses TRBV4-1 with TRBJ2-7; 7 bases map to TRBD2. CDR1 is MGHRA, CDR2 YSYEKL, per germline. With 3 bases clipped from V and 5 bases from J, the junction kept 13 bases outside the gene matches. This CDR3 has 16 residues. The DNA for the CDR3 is TGCGCCAGCAGCCAGCAAGGGTCGGGAGGTCTTGACGAGCAGTACTTC. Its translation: CASSQQGSGGLDEQYF.

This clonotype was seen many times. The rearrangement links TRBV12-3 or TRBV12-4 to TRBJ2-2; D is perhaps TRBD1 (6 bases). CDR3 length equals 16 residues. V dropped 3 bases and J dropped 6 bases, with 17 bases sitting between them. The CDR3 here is CASSFVSLAGAGELFF. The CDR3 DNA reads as TGTGCCAGCAGTTTCGTTAGTCTAGCAGGGGCCGGGGAGCTGTTTTTT.

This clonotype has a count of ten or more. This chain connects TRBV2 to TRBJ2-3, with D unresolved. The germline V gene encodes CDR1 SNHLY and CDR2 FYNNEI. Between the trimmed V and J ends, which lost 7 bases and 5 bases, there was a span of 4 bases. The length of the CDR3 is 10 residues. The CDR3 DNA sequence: TGTGCCAGCATAGGAGATACGCAGTATTTT. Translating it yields CASIGDTQYF.

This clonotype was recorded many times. CDR3 in DNA: TGCAGTGCTAGAGAACCGGGACTAGCGGGAGCAGATGAGCAGTTCTTC. Amino acid sequence: CSAREPGLAGADEQFF. The rearrangement uses TRBV20-1 and TRBJ2-1; 14 bases match TRBD2. The length of the CDR3 is 16 residues. V trimming: 0 bases; J trimming: 8 bases; junction bases outside the gene matches: 6. Germline V gene data show CDR1 as DFQATT and CDR2 as SNEGSKA (reference sequence).

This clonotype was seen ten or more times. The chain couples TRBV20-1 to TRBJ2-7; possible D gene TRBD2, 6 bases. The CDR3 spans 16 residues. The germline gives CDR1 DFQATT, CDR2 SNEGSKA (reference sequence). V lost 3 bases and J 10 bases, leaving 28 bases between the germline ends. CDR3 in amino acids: CSASQRTGDRGLPQYF. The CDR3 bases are TGCAGTGCTAGTCAAAGAACGGGAGACCGTGGCCTACCACAGTACTTC.

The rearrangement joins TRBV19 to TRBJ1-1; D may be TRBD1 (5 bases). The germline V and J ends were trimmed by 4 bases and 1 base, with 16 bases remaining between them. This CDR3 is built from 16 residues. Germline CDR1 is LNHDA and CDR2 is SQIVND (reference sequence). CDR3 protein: CASSTQGDGENTEAFF. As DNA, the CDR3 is TGTGCCAGTAGTACGCAAGGGGACGGGGAGAACACTGAAGCTTTCTTT. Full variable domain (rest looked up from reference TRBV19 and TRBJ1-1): DGGITQSPKYLFRKEGQNVTLSCEQNLNHDAMYWYRQDPGQGLRLIYYSQIVNDFQKGDIAEGYSVSREKKESFPLTVTSAQKNPTAFYLCASSTQGDGENTEAFFGQGTRLTVV.

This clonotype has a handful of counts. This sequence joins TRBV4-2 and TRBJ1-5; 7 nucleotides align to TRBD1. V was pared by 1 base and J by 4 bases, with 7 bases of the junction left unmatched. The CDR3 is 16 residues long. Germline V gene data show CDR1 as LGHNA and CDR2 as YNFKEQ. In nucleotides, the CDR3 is TGTGCCAGCAGCCAAGTGGGGGACAGCCCTAATCAGCCCCAGCATTTT. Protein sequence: CASSQVGDSPNQPQHF.

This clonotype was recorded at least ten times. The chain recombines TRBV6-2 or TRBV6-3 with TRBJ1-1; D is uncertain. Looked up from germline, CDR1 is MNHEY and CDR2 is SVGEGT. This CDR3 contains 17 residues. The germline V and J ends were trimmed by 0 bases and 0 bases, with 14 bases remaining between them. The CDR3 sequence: CASSYSIGFRLNTEAFF. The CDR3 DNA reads TGTGCCAGCAGTTACTCGATCGGTTTCAGACTGAACACTGAAGCTTTCTTT.

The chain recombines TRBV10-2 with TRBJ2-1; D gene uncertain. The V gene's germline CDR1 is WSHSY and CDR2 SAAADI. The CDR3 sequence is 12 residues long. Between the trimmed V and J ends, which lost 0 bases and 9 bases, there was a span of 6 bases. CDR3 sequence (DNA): TGCGCCAGCAGTGAGTCGTATGGTGAGCAGTTCTTC. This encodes CASSESYGEQFF.

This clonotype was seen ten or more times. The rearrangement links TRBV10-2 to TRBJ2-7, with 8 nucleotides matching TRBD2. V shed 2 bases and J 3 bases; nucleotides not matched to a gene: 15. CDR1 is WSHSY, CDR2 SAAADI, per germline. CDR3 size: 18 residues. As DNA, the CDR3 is TGCGCCAGCAGTGAGCCTCTGATGAGCGGGAGTTGGGACTACGAGCAGTACTTC. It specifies CASSEPLMSGSWDYEQYF.

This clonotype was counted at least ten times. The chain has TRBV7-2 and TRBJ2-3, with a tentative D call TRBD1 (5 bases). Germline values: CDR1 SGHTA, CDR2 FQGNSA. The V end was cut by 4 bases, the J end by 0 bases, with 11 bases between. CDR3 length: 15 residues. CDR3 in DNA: TGTGCCAGCAGCTCACGCGGACATAGCACAGATACGCAGTATTTT. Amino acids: CASSSRGHSTDTQYF. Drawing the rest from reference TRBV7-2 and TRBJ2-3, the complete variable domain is GAGVSQSPSNKVTEKGKDVELRCDPISGHTALYWYRQSLGQGLEFLIYFQGNSAPDKSGLPSDRFSAERTGGSVSTLTIQRTQQEDSAVYLCASSSRGHSTDTQYFGPGTRLTVL.

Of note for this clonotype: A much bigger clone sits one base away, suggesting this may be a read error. The CDR3 sequence is CSTREGDTNTEAFF. The CDR3 region has the DNA TGCAGTACTAGAGAGGGGGACACGAACACTGAAGCTTTCTTT. V gene TRBV20-1 combines with J gene TRBJ1-1, with a tentative D call TRBD1 (6 bases). The germline V gene has CDR1 DFQATT and CDR2 SNEGSKA (reference sequence). The CDR3 is 14 amino acids.

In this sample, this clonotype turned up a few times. CDR3 region: CASSYGGARTDTQYF. CDR3 coding DNA: TGTGCCAGCAGTTACGGGGGGGCGCGCACAGATACGCAGTATTTT. The V gene is TRBV6-6, the J gene TRBJ2-3, with TRBD2 as a possible D gene (7 bases). This CDR3 has 15 amino acids. Trimming left V 2 bases short and J 1 base short, with 10 bases between. Looked up from germline, CDR1 is MNHNY and CDR2 is SVGAGI (reference sequence).

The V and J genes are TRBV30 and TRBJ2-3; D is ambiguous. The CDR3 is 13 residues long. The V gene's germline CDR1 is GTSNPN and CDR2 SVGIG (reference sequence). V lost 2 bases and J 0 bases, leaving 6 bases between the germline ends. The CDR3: CAWSPDSTDTQYF. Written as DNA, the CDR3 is TGTGCCTGGAGTCCTGACAGCACAGATACGCAGTATTTT.

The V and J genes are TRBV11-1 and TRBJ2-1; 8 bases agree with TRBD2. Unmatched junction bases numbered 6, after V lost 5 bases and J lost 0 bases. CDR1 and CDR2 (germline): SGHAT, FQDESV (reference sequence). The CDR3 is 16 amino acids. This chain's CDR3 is CASSPNSGTSYNEQFF. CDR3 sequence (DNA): TGTGCCAGCAGCCCTAATAGCGGGACCTCCTACAATGAGCAGTTCTTC.

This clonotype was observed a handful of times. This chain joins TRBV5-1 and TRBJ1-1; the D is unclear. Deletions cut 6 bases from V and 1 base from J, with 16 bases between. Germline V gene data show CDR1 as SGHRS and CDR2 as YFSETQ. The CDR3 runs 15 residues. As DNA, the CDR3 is TGCGCCAGCACCCCGTACAGCGGGCCGAACACTGAAGCTTTCTTT. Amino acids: CASTPYSGPNTEAFF.

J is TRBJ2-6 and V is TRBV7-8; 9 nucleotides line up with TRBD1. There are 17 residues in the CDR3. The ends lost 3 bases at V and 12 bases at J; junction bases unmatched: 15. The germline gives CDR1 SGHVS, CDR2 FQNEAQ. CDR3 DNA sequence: TGTGCCAGCAGCTTTCAGGACAGGGGATTTTCTTTCGGCGTCCTGACTTTC. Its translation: CASSFQDRGFSFGVLTF.

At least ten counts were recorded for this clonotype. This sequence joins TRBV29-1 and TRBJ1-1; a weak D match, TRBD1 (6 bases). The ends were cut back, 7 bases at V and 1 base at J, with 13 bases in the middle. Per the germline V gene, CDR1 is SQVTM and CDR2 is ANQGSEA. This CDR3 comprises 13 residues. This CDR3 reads CSARGQWNTEAFF. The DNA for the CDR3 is TGCAGCGCAAGAGGACAGTGGAACACTGAAGCTTTCTTT.